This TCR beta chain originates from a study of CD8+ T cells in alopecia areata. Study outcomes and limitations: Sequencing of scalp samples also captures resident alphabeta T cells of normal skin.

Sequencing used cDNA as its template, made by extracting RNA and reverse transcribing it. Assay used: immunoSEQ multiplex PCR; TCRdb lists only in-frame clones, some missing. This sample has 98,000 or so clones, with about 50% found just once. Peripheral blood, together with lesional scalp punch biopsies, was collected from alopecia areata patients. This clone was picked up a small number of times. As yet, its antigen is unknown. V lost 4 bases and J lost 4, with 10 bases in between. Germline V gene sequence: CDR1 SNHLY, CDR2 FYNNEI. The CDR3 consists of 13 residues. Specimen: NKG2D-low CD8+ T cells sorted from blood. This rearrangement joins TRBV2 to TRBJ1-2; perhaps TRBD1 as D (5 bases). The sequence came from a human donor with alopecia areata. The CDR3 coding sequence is TGTGCCAGCAGTGTAAGACAGCTCTATGGCTACACCTTC. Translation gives CASSVRQLYGYTF.